Detailed here is one T cell receptor (beta chain). A primer in the constant region served to generate TCR beta cDNA from 500 ng of total RNA. Libraries covering TCR beta were generated through three nested multiplex PCR rounds (using a slightly modified ARM-PCR). It was with TRBV1-TRBV30 forward primers and a C-beta reverse primer that the first two PCR rounds were run, at around 9 cycles each. TCRdb itself ran the multiplex PCR reads through MiXCR, one entry per CDR3 protein. In the table there are about 120,000 distinct CDR3 sequences, under 70% of which are singletons. The sample comes from a study of tumor-infiltrating lymphocytes in primary liver carcinoma. The CDR3 length is 13 residues. CDR1 and CDR2 (germline): DFQATT, SNEGSKA (reference sequence). Between the trimmed V and J ends, which lost 4 bases and 1 base, there was a span of 11 bases. Co-extraction of RNA and DNA was performed on roughly 17-32 mg of unsorted bulk tissue.

This chain connects TRBV20-1 to TRBJ2-7, with no clear D. The sequence was collected from an older woman with primary liver carcinoma and hepatitis B virus infection. Material for sequencing was tumor-adjacent normal liver tissue. The CDR3 region has the DNA TGCAGTGCTATTTCCGGCCCTTCCTACGAGCAGTACTTC. It yields the protein CSAISGPSYEQYF.